Each of the 20 T cell receptor beta chains below was sequenced from the same sample in a study of T and B cells in COVID-19 patients. TRB rearrangements were amplified by multiplex PCR with BIOMED2 TRB-A/B primers. TCRdb itself ran the multiplex PCR reads through MiXCR, one entry per CDR3 protein. In the table there are more than 2,500 distinct CDR3 sequences, around 24% of which are singletons. TRB was amplified from about 260-540 ng of blood genomic DNA. Sequencing was performed on blood. The receptors stem from a human donor with active COVID-19.

The table lists this clonotype with a few counts. This chain joins TRBV20-1 and TRBJ2-1; perhaps TRBD2 as D (5 bases). Looked up from germline, CDR1 is DFQATT and CDR2 is SNEGSKA (reference sequence). CDR3 length: 13 amino acids. Trimming left V 7 bases short and J 9 bases short, with 19 bases between. The CDR3 protein is CSVSPGNRGEQFF. The CDR3 region has the DNA TGCAGTGTCTCACCCGGGAACCGGGGTGAGCAGTTCTTC.

This chain uses TRBV29-1 with TRBJ2-7; 7 bases map to TRBD2. This CDR3 spans 11 amino acids. Germline V gene data show CDR1 as SQVTM and CDR2 as ANQGSEA. In DNA form, the CDR3 reads TGCGGAACGGCTAGCGGCTACGAGCAGTACTTC. Amino acids: CGTASGYEQYF.

By proportion, this clonotype is medium-sized (0.01 to 0.1%). The CDR3 spells CASSSGQRSNQPQHF. DNA of the CDR3: TGTGCCAGCAGCTCCGGACAGAGAAGCAATCAGCCCCAGCATTTT. The chain joins TRBV5-5 to TRBJ1-5, with D tentatively TRBD1 (6 bases). The CDR3 runs 15 residues. Germline assignment: CDR1 SGHKS and CDR2 YYEKEE (reference sequence). V lost 3 bases and J lost 1, with 11 bases in between.

This clonotype is medium-sized by share. The chain combines TRBV5-1 with TRBJ2-2, with 9 bases fitting TRBD2. This CDR3 spans 16 amino acids. J was trimmed by 4 bases and V by 1 base; bases with no gene match: 5. The germline V gene encodes CDR1 SGHRS and CDR2 YFSETQ. CDR3 DNA: TGCGCCAGCAGCTTGATGTCTAGCGGGGCCACCGGGGAGCTGTTTTTT. Translating gives CASSLMSSGATGELFF.

This clonotype is medium-sized within its sample. The rearrangement joins TRBV6-6 to TRBJ2-2; a possible D gene is TRBD1 (7 bases). CDR1 is MNHNY and CDR2 is SVGAGI in the germline V gene (reference sequence). The CDR3 runs to 17 residues. V was trimmed by 2 bases and J by 3 bases, leaving 16 bases between them. CDR3: CASSYPGDSVDTGELFF. DNA for the CDR3: TGTGCCAGCAGTTACCCGGGGGACAGCGTGGACACCGGGGAGCTGTTTTTT.

CDR3 nucleotide sequence: TGTGCCAGCAGCTTAGATCGAAGAGGGGAAGCTTTCTTT. This gives the protein CASSLDRRGEAFF. The chain links TRBV11-3 to TRBJ1-1; no reliable D call. This CDR3 spans 13 amino acids. V was pared by 0 bases and J by 8 bases, with 10 bases between. Germline CDR1 reads SGHNT; CDR2 reads YENEEA.

This clonotype qualifies as medium-sized. The chain combines TRBV19 with TRBJ2-1, with TRBD2 identical over 12 bases. The CDR3 extends over 16 amino acids. Germline CDR1 LNHDA, CDR2 SQIVND (reference sequence). The ends lost 3 bases at V and 6 bases at J; junction bases unmatched: 6. As DNA, the CDR3 is TGTGCCAGTAGTATTCCAGGACTAGCGGGGAGCAATGAGCAGTTCTTC. Residues: CASSIPGLAGSNEQFF.

By share of the sample, this clonotype is medium-sized. The CDR3 DNA follows: TGTGCCAGCAGTTACTCGGGAGACTCACGGGTCGGGGAGCTGTTTTTT. It yields the protein CASSYSGDSRVGELFF. V and J are TRBV6-5 and TRBJ2-2, with D perhaps TRBD2 (5 bases). The ends were cut back, 0 bases at V and 7 bases at J, with 15 bases in the middle. There are 16 residues in the CDR3. In germline, CDR1 is MNHEY, CDR2 SVGAGI.

V and J are TRBV7-9 and TRBJ2-5; no reliable D call. In germline, CDR1 is SEHNR, CDR2 FQNEAQ (reference sequence). This CDR3 is built from 14 residues. The germline V and J ends were trimmed by 1 base and 2 bases, with 8 bases remaining between them. CDR3 residues: CASSLEGRQETQYF. Here the CDR3 DNA reads TGTGCCAGCAGCTTAGAGGGTCGACAAGAGACCCAGTACTTC. Full variable domain (remainder filled in from reference TRBV7-9 and TRBJ2-5): DTGVSQNPRHKITKRGQNVTFRCDPISEHNRLYWYRQTLGQGPEFLTYFQNEAQLEKSRLLSDRFSAERPKGSFSTLEIQRTEQGDSAMYLCASSLEGRQETQYFGPGTRLLVL.

By sample fraction, this clonotype is medium-sized. The chain uses TRBV5-6 and TRBJ2-3; 10 bases are shared with TRBD2. Unmatched junction bases numbered 6, after V lost 2 bases and J lost 12 bases. The CDR3 is made up of 13 amino acids. CDR1 and CDR2 (germline): SGHDT, YYEEEE. CDR3 coding DNA: TGTGCCAGCAGCTTCGAGCGGGGGGGCCCACAGTATTTT. Encoded protein: CASSFERGGPQYF.

In its sample, this clonotype is medium-sized. The rearrangement links TRBV27 to TRBJ2-7; maybe TRBD2 (6 bases). The CDR3 runs 14 residues. V lost 5 bases and J 0 bases, leaving 11 bases between the germline ends. The V gene's germline CDR1 is MNHEY and CDR2 SMNVEV (reference sequence). The CDR3 loop reads CASSTGGSSYEQYF. The CDR3 DNA follows: TGTGCCAGCAGTACCGGAGGGAGCTCCTACGAGCAGTACTTC.

Within the sample, this clonotype is medium-sized. V gene TRBV27 combines with J gene TRBJ2-4; 8 nucleotides match TRBD2. CDR1 and CDR2 (germline): MNHEY, SMNVEV (reference sequence). The CDR3 is 18 residues long. Trimming removed 5 bases from V and 1 base from J; junction bases left unmatched: 13. This chain's CDR3 is CASSPIAGPASAKNIQYF. In DNA, the CDR3 is TGTGCCAGCAGTCCTATAGCGGGGCCCGCAAGTGCCAAAAACATTCAGTACTTC.

The genes are TRBV4-2 and TRBJ2-7; 7 bases are a match to TRBD1. Unmatched junction bases numbered 14, after V lost 6 bases and J lost 6 bases. The germline CDR1 and CDR2 sequences are LGHNA and YNFKEQ. The CDR3 contains 15 residues. CDR3 nucleotide sequence: TGTGCCAGCAGGAAGGAGGACAGGTATTTAGGCGAGCAGTACTTC. Protein product: CASRKEDRYLGEQYF.

By proportion, this clonotype is medium-sized. The chain uses TRBV6-5 and TRBJ2-6, with D tentatively TRBD1 (6 bases). In germline, CDR1 is MNHEY, CDR2 SVGAGI. Between the trimmed V and J ends, which lost 5 bases and 1 base, there was a span of 12 bases. CDR3 length equals 16 residues. The CDR3 coding sequence is TGTGCCAGCAGTCGGACAGCGTTATCTGGGGCCAACGTCCTGACTTTC. It codes for CASSRTALSGANVLTF.

This clonotype is classed as large (0.1 to 1%). The chain carries TRBV19 and TRBJ2-6, with 8 bases identical to TRBD2. This CDR3 has 18 amino acids. CDR1 and CDR2 from the germline V gene are LNHDA and SQIVND (reference sequence). V shed 7 bases, J shed 0 bases, and the junction held 11 bases outside the gene matches. The CDR3 spells CASTPLRGASSGANVLTF. The CDR3 bases are TGTGCCAGTACCCCGCTGCGGGGGGCCAGCTCTGGGGCCAACGTCCTGACTTTC.

In its sample, this clonotype ranks as medium-sized. This chain connects TRBV12-3 or TRBV12-4 to TRBJ2-2, with TRBD1 matching over 9 bases. This CDR3 has 15 residues. Trimming took 5 bases from V and 4 from J; bases not matched to a gene: 5. The CDR3 protein is CASSGDRALTGELFF. Here the CDR3 DNA reads TGTGCCAGCAGTGGGGACAGGGCCCTCACCGGGGAGCTGTTTTTT.

In this sample, this clonotype is medium-sized (0.01 to 0.1%). The rearrangement joins TRBV29-1 to TRBJ2-7; D gene ambiguous. The CDR3 sequence is 11 residues long. Germline V CDR1 and CDR2: SQVTM, ANQGSEA. V was pared by 3 bases and J by 5 bases, with 8 bases between. The CDR3 region has the DNA TGCAGCGTTGAGTTGTCCCACGAGCAGTACTTC. This sequence encodes CSVELSHEQYF.

By proportion, this clonotype is large. The rearrangement joins TRBV19 to TRBJ1-4; tentative D call: TRBD1 (5 bases). The germline gives CDR1 LNHDA, CDR2 SQIVND (reference sequence). V was clipped by 3 bases and J by 7 bases, with 12 bases between them. CDR3 size: 14 residues. The DNA of the CDR3 is TGTGCCAGTAGTATTGGGGGAATTCGTGAAAAACTGTTTTTT. It encodes CASSIGGIREKLFF.

This clonotype is labeled medium-sized (0.01 to 0.1%). J is TRBJ2-1 and V is TRBV6-2 or TRBV6-3; 15 bases match TRBD2. The CDR3 sequence is 12 residues long. The V segment lost 8 bases and the J segment 14 bases; nucleotides outside the gene matches: 4. CDR1 is MNHEY and CDR2 is SVGEGT in the germline V gene. The CDR3 sequence is CASQRTSGREFF. The CDR3 DNA is TGTGCCAGCCAAAGGACTAGCGGGAGGGAGTTCTTC.

Concerning this clonotype itself: A much larger clone differs by one base, so this may be a read error. This chain joins TRBV19 and TRBJ1-6; the match to TRBD1 covers 7 bases. V shed 9 bases and J 10 bases; nucleotides not matched to a gene: 12. CDR3 length: 14 residues. Germline lookup yields CDR1 LNHDA and CDR2 SQIVND (reference sequence). The CDR3 sequence is CASSFAGGKSPLHF. Here the CDR3 DNA reads TGTGCCAGCAGTTTCGCAGGGGGTAAATCACCCCTCCACTTT.